This TCR beta chain was found in a study of neoadjuvant anti-PD-1 for oral cavity cancer. Described time point: after neoadjuvant nivolumab, at surgical resection. Blood cells were analyzed directly, without culture or expansion. Libraries were prepared by immunoSEQ multiplex PCR; TCRdb keeps only in-frame clonotypes and omits some of them. The sample holds 72,000 or so clones, approximately 87% seen once. This TCR came from a person between 35 and 79 years old with oral cavity squamous cell carcinoma. Sequences were derived from PBMCs, sampled after nivolumab (anti-PD-1) treatment.

Written as DNA, the CDR3 is TGCGCCAGCAGCCAAGTCTCACAGGGGGCCTTCAATCAGCCCCAGCATTTT. Its translation is CASSQVSQGAFNQPQHF. V gene TRBV4-1 combines with J gene TRBJ1-5, with 9 bases identical to TRBD1. The V and J ends lost 1 base and 3 bases, in that order; junction bases with no gene match: 7. Per the germline V gene, CDR1 is MGHRA and CDR2 is YSYEKL. The CDR3 runs 17 residues.